A selection of T cell receptor beta chains follows, all from one sample in a study of T cell repertoires in cytomegalovirus infection. TCRdb analysed the reads with MiXCR anew, one entry per CDR3 protein. The sample shows a few hundred thousand distinct CDR3 sequences, around 15% of them seen only once. Input material: CD8+ T cells from PBMCs. Source of these receptors: a human donor in good health (CMV status not recorded). Some clones in this sample may be carry-over from other donors' samples. CDR3s leave out the opening cysteine and the closing phenylalanine or tryptophan. The D gene is left open where the match is weak.

V,J,D,CDR3
TRBV6-6,TRBJ2-3,NA,ASSYGTPSTDTQY
TRBV11-2,TRBJ1-2,TRBD1,ASSSPRGFGYT
TRBV7-9,TRBJ1-2,NA,ASSLGTDGYT
TRBV28,TRBJ1-5,NA,ASSLYRGAVGNQPQH
TRBV7-9,TRBJ1-5,NA,ASSPDQRGQPQH
TRBV7-2,TRBJ1-2,NA,ASGEGRSATFYGYT
TRBV19,TRBJ1-5,NA,ASTWQGLSNQPQH
TRBV14,TRBJ1-2,TRBD1,ASRPGTDAGYT
TRBV7-8,TRBJ2-5,TRBD1,ASSLEYRDRETQY
TRBV28,TRBJ2-2,TRBD1,ASTESGGTGELF